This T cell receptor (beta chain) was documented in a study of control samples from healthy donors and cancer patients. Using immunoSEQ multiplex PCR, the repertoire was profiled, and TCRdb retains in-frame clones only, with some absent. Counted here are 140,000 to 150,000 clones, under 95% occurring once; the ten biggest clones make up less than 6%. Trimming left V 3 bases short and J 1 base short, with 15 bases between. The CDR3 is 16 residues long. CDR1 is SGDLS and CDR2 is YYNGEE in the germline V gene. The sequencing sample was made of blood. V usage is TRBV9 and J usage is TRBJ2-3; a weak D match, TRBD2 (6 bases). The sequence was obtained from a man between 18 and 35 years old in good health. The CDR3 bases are TGTGCCAGCAGCGCTCCCGGGACTGGGCGCACAGATACGCAGTATTTT. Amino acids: CASSAPGTGRTDTQYF.